This T cell receptor (beta chain) was sequenced in a study of blood T cells in healthy people across ages. Trimming shortened V by 0 bases and J by 7 bases, and 9 bases separated the two germline ends. This CDR3 comprises 13 residues. A sample-barcoded 5' primer and a J-beta primer mix were used in a second PCR of about 6 to 11 cycles. TCRdb itself ran the 5' RACE reads through MiXCR, one entry per CDR3 protein. Of about 1.5 million distinct CDR3 sequences listed, under 55% were seen once; the top ten hold more than 4%. The gene calls are TRBV12-3 or TRBV12-4 and TRBJ1-2, with a possible D match to TRBD1 (5 bases). The sequence came from a woman younger than 35 in good health. What was sequenced was blood. The CDR3 sequence: CASSLAGGTGYTF. The DNA for the CDR3 is TGTGCCAGCAGTTTAGCGGGAGGGACTGGCTACACCTTC.